The 4 T cell receptor beta chains listed next were all sequenced from one sample in a study of T cells after yellow fever vaccination. A single record per CDR3 protein comes from TCRdb applying MiXCR to the 5' RACE reads. The sample consists of about 340,000 distinct CDR3 sequences, roughly 4.3% of them appearing once. The source was PBMCs, collected 5 days after the yellow fever booster vaccination. The receptors were sampled from a man younger than 35 who received the YFV17D yellow fever vaccine.

V and J are TRBV5-1 and TRBJ2-2; TRBD1 aligns across 12 bases. The CDR3 spans 15 residues. Germline trimming cut 6 bases from V and 7 bases from J; bases unmatched to any gene: 7. Per the germline V gene, CDR1 is SGHRS and CDR2 is YFSETQ. CDR3 coding DNA: TGCGCCAGCACCGTGGGACAGGGGGCTGTCGGGGAGCTGTTTTTT. It translates to CASTVGQGAVGELFF.

The rearrangement joins TRBV5-1 to TRBJ2-6; TRBD1 matches at 9 bases. J lost 0 bases, V lost 0 bases, and 13 bases had no gene match. The CDR3 runs to 21 residues. Germline CDR1 reads SGHRS; CDR2 reads YFSETQ. DNA for the CDR3: TGCGCCAGCAGCTTGGTTTGGAGGACAGGGGCCGCTCCCTCTGGGGCCAACGTCCTGACTTTC. Translation gives CASSLVWRTGAAPSGANVLTF. Using reference TRBV5-1 and TRBJ2-6 for the parts outside the CDR3, the full variable domain is KAGVTQTPRYLIKTRGQQVTLSCSPISGHRSVSWYQQTPGQGLQFLFEYFSETQRNKGNFPGRFSGRQFSNSRSEMNVSTLELGDSALYLCASSLVWRTGAAPSGANVLTFGAGSRLTVL.

This clonotype was counted only a few times. The chain combines TRBV3-1 with TRBJ1-1; D remains unclear. The CDR3 covers 14 residues. Trimming took 4 bases from V and 1 from J, leaving 10 bases between them. Germline V gene lookup returns CDR1 LGHDT and CDR2 YNNKEL (reference sequence). CDR3 in amino acids: CASSPRRGNTEAFF. Written as DNA, the CDR3 is TGTGCCAGCAGCCCCCGGAGAGGGAACACTGAAGCTTTCTTT.

Many counts were recorded for this clonotype. The V call is TRBV7-2, the J call TRBJ2-7, with unresolved D. CDR1 is SGHTA, CDR2 FQGNSA, per germline. V gave up 1 base and J gave up 3 bases, with 13 bases separating them. This CDR3 spans 15 amino acids. CDR3 residues: CASSLDPGLNYEQYF. The CDR3 region has the DNA TGTGCCAGCAGCTTAGATCCGGGCTTGAACTACGAGCAGTACTTC.